A single sample is the source of the 9 T cell receptor beta chains below, sequenced in a study of blood T cells in healthy people across ages. Next came a second PCR, run for about 7 to 12 cycles, which used a sample-barcoded 5' primer along with a J-beta primer mix. MiXCR, run by TCRdb on the 5' RACE reads, gives a single entry per CDR3 protein. The table lists about 1.4 million distinct CDR3 sequences, approximately 59% of them singletons, with roughly 6.3% in the top ten. Sample: blood. Receptors were obtained from a man aged 18 to 30 in good health.

The chain carries TRBV4-3 and TRBJ2-3; D call uncertain. Per germline, CDR1 LGHNA and CDR2 YSLEER. V lost 1 base to trimming and J lost 4 bases, with 18 bases between them. This CDR3 is built from 17 residues. In DNA, the CDR3 is TGCGCCAGCAGCCAAGTGACCGAAGGAGCAGGAGCAGATACGCAGTATTTT. Its protein is CASSQVTEGAGADTQYF.

The V and J genes are TRBV7-2 and TRBJ1-1, with D uncertain. Germline V CDR1 and CDR2: SGHTA, FQGNSA. Trimming shortened V by 2 bases and J by 4 bases, and 8 bases separated the two germline ends. This CDR3 region has 13 residues. The CDR3 here is CASSLYSLTEAFF. CDR3 nucleotides: TGTGCCAGCAGCTTATATTCTCTCACTGAAGCTTTCTTT.

This clonotype was found once. The genes are TRBV27 and TRBJ2-1, with D possibly TRBD1 on 5 matching bases. Trimming removed 5 bases from V and 8 bases from J, with 19 bases in between. Germline loops: CDR1 MNHEY, CDR2 SMNVEV (reference sequence). The CDR3 loop spans 15 amino acids. CDR3 in amino acids: CASSLTVQRDDEQFF. The CDR3 region has the DNA TGTGCCAGCAGTCTGACAGTTCAAAGAGACGATGAGCAGTTCTTC.

The chain uses TRBV20-1 and TRBJ2-1, with D tentatively TRBD1 (5 bases). With 0 bases removed from V and 10 bases from J, the gap between germline ends came to 10 bases. Per germline, CDR1 DFQATT and CDR2 SNEGSKA (reference sequence). The CDR3 runs to 12 residues. CDR3 amino acids: CSAREQGQEQFF. The CDR3 DNA follows: TGCAGTGCTAGAGAGCAGGGCCAAGAGCAGTTCTTC.

This chain links TRBV29-1 with TRBJ2-7, with D perhaps TRBD1 or TRBD2 (5 bases each). CDR3 length equals 12 residues. Trimming cost V 8 bases and J 2 bases, with 13 bases left between them. Germline lookup yields CDR1 SQVTM and CDR2 ANQGSEA. CDR3 DNA: TGCAGCACCAGGCAGGGAGCCTACGAGCAGTACTTC. This encodes CSTRQGAYEQYF.

The sample holds a few counts of this clonotype. The rearrangement joins TRBV5-1 to TRBJ2-1, with TRBD2 identical over 11 bases. The CDR3 runs to 15 residues. V shed 1 base and J 8 bases; nucleotides not matched to a gene: 5. The germline V gene encodes CDR1 SGHRS and CDR2 YFSETQ. The CDR3 protein is CASSLSSGRRDEQFF. In DNA form, the CDR3 reads TGCGCCAGCAGCTTGTCTAGCGGGAGGAGGGATGAGCAGTTCTTC.

J is TRBJ2-2 and V is TRBV10-3, with no clear D. The CDR3 spans 13 residues. Per germline, CDR1 ENHRY and CDR2 SYGVKD. Trimming stripped 7 bases from V and 2 bases from J, with 8 bases between. CDR3 bases: TGTGCCATCACTCCAGTTAACACCGGGGAGCTGTTTTTT. Its protein product is CAITPVNTGELFF.

This chain connects TRBV20-1 to TRBJ1-2; D is possibly TRBD1 (6 bases). The germline CDR1 and CDR2 sequences are DFQATT and SNEGSKA (reference sequence). The CDR3 loop spans 14 amino acids. V gave up 3 bases and J gave up 4 bases, with 15 bases separating them. The CDR3 DNA follows: TGCAGTGCTAGTAAGGACAGTTTAGGCTATGGCTACACCTTC. The encoded protein is CSASKDSLGYGYTF.

The chain joins TRBV30 to TRBJ2-1; TRBD2 might be the D (6 bases). The length of the CDR3 is 10 residues. Germline assignment: CDR1 GTSNPN and CDR2 SVGIG (reference sequence). With 5 bases removed from V and 8 bases from J, the gap between germline ends came to 7 bases. CDR3 residues: CAWAGYEQFF. CDR3 DNA: TGTGCCTGGGCGGGATATGAGCAGTTCTTC.